These 32 T cell receptor beta chains originate from one sample sequenced in a study of T cells in Graves' hyperthyroidism and ophthalmopathy. TCR beta CDR3 regions were amplified from RNA. In the first-round RT-PCR of the TCR CDR3, the HTBI primer set was used. TCRdb analysed the multiplex PCR reads with MiXCR anew, one entry per CDR3 protein. Among 650,000 to 800,000 distinct CDR3 sequences, 45% were seen once, and the ten largest hold roughly 6.5%. Input material: peripheral blood or thyroid tissue (not recorded which). The receptors stem from an adult man with Graves' disease, either hyperthyroidism or ophthalmopathy (not recorded which).

About this clonotype itself: Germline is not matched at one junction end, which may reflect a read error. The gene calls are TRBV7-9 and TRBJ1-2; D is unclear. CDR3 length equals 13 residues. Germline lookup yields CDR1 SEHNR and CDR2 FQNEAQ (reference sequence). DNA of the CDR3: TGTGCCAGCAGCTCGGACGGGAAATATGGCTGCACCTTC. It specifies CASSSDGKYGCTF.

This clonotype was seen ten or more times. In nucleotides, the CDR3 is TGTGCCAGCAGCCACATGACTGAAGCTTTCTTT. It encodes CASSHMTEAFF. The chain combines TRBV11-2 with TRBJ1-1; D is uncertain. CDR1 and CDR2 from the germline V gene are SGHAT and FQNNGV. Trimming cost V 5 bases and J 5 bases, with 6 bases left between them. The CDR3 spans 11 residues.

This clonotype has ten or more counts. V is TRBV7-2 and J is TRBJ1-6; 9 bases fit TRBD1. Germline V gives CDR1 SGHTA, CDR2 FQGNSA. CDR3 length: 16 amino acids. J gave up 7 bases and V 4 bases, and 8 bases lay outside the gene matches. In DNA, the CDR3 is TGTGCCAGCAGCTCAGGACAGGGGATAGGCAATTCACCCCTCCACTTT. It specifies CASSSGQGIGNSPLHF.

The rearrangement links TRBV6-4 to TRBJ1-5, with D possibly matching TRBD1 (5 bases). From germline, CDR1 is MRHNA and CDR2 SNTAGT. The CDR3 sequence is 13 residues long. Trimming took 3 bases from V and 3 from J, leaving 6 bases between them. CDR3 amino acids: CASSEDNNQPQHF. DNA for the CDR3: TGTGCCAGCAGTGAGGACAACAATCAGCCCCAGCATTTT.

This clonotype was observed at least ten times. The gene calls are TRBV7-2 and TRBJ2-2; D perhaps matches TRBD1 (6 bases). Germline CDR1 SGHTA, CDR2 FQGNSA. The CDR3 is 15 amino acids. Trimming stripped 5 bases from V and 2 bases from J, with 12 bases between. The CDR3 spells CASSPRGHNTGELFF. The CDR3 DNA follows: TGTGCCAGCAGCCCTAGGGGACACAACACCGGGGAGCTGTTTTTT.

Comments on this clonotype: A read error may explain this, as a much larger clone is one base away. The chain links TRBV6-5 to TRBJ1-2; D may be TRBD1 (5 bases). The V and J ends lost 8 bases and 4 bases respectively, with 14 bases between them. This CDR3 comprises 13 residues. CDR1 is MNHEY and CDR2 is SVGAGI in the germline V gene. The CDR3 DNA reads TGTGCCAGCGTTGGGGCAGCGGCCTATGGCTACACCTTC. Residues: CASVGAAAYGYTF.

This clonotype showed up just a few times. The gene calls are TRBV2 and TRBJ1-5; TRBD1 agrees at 7 bases. CDR3 size: 15 residues. Germline CDR1 reads SNHLY; CDR2 reads FYNNEI. The junction had 5 bases not matched to a gene; V was cut back by 6 bases and J by 0 bases. CDR3 in DNA: TGTGCCAGCAGGCAGGGGGGATTTAGCAATCAGCCCCAGCATTTT. It encodes CASRQGGFSNQPQHF.

The sample holds many counts of this clonotype. Just one base apart from a much larger clone, this may be a read error. The V gene is TRBV11-3, the J gene TRBJ1-2, with TRBD1 as a possible D gene (5 bases). V gave up 5 bases and J gave up 4 bases, with 8 bases separating them. Per the germline V gene, CDR1 is SGHNT and CDR2 is YENEEA. CDR3 size: 12 residues. CDR3 amino acids: CASSPGIYGYTF. DNA of the CDR3: TGTGCCAGCAGCCCAGGGATCTATGGCTACACCTTC.

The V gene is TRBV2, the J gene TRBJ1-5; TRBD1 might be the D (6 bases). The CDR3 contains 12 residues. Deletions cut 8 bases from V and 7 bases from J, with 12 bases between. CDR1 is SNHLY and CDR2 is FYNNEI in the germline V gene. The CDR3 loop reads CASGGPAQPQHF. The CDR3 DNA reads as TGTGCCAGCGGGGGCCCGGCGCAGCCCCAGCATTTT.

For this clonotype: A much larger clone differs by one base, so this may be a read error. In DNA, the CDR3 is TGCAGCGCTGGGACGGAGGGTCAAGAGACCCAGTACTTC. This encodes CSAGTEGQETQYF. The J gene is TRBJ2-5, the V gene TRBV29-1; possible D gene TRBD2, 6 bases. The germline V and J ends were trimmed by 7 bases and 2 bases, with 14 bases remaining between them. The CDR3 runs to 13 residues. In germline, CDR1 is SQVTM, CDR2 ANQGSEA.

This clonotype was counted a few times. The chain uses TRBV7-2 and TRBJ1-3; D uncertain. Trimming removed 7 bases from V and 2 bases from J, with 18 bases in between. Per germline, CDR1 SGHTA and CDR2 FQGNSA. The CDR3 length is 16 residues. The CDR3 nucleotides are TGTGCCAGCACCCTCGGTGCCGGTGGCGCTGGAAACACCATATATTTT. This codes for CASTLGAGGAGNTIYF.

The chain combines TRBV9 with TRBJ1-4, with D unclear. This CDR3 spans 13 amino acids. Trimming pared 4 bases from V and 7 bases from J, leaving 11 bases between. Germline V CDR1 and CDR2: SGDLS, YYNGEE. CDR3 sequence (DNA): TGTGCCAGCAGCCGCGCTCTTACTGAAAAACTGTTTTTT. It is translated as CASSRALTEKLFF.

This clonotype has a handful of counts. The J gene is TRBJ2-5, the V gene TRBV7-9, with 8 bases matching TRBD1. The CDR3 spans 15 residues. V lost 5 bases, J lost 5 bases, and 10 bases stayed unmatched. Germline V lookup: CDR1 SEHNR, CDR2 FQNEAQ (reference sequence). CDR3 in amino acids: CASSPDRVRPETQYF. In nucleotides, the CDR3 is TGTGCCAGCAGCCCGGACAGGGTGCGGCCCGAGACCCAGTACTTC. The full variable domain, with the rest looked up from reference TRBV7-9 and TRBJ2-5, is DTGVSQNPRHKITKRGQNVTFRCDPISEHNRLYWYRQTLGQGPEFLTYFQNEAQLEKSRLLSDRFSAERPKGSFSTLEIQRTEQGDSAMYLCASSPDRVRPETQYFGPGTRLLVL.

This clonotype was seen ten or more times. The chain couples TRBV2 to TRBJ1-1; tentatively, D is TRBD1 (5 bases). This CDR3 has 12 amino acids. Trimming cost V 2 bases and J 14 bases, with 15 bases left between them. The germline CDR1 and CDR2 sequences are SNHLY and FYNNEI. DNA of the CDR3: TGTGCCAGCAGTGAAAGCGACAGTTTCCTCTTCTTT. As protein: CASSESDSFLFF.

The table lists this clonotype with many counts. The chain carries TRBV7-9 and TRBJ2-7; tentative D call: TRBD1 (5 bases). V lost 3 bases, J lost 0 bases, and 6 bases lay in between. Germline V gene sequence: CDR1 SEHNR, CDR2 FQNEAQ (reference sequence). This CDR3 is 13 amino acids long. CDR3 sequence (DNA): TGTGCCAGCAGCTTTAGGGGCTCCTACGAGCAGTACTTC. Its protein product is CASSFRGSYEQYF.

The chain links TRBV4-1 to TRBJ2-7; D ambiguous. The CDR3 consists of 13 residues. Trimming left V 4 bases short and J 6 bases short, with 13 bases between. CDR1 MGHRA and CDR2 YSYEKL come from the germline V gene. The CDR3 protein is CASSLGFQREQYF. The CDR3 DNA follows: TGCGCCAGCAGCCTAGGGTTTCAACGCGAGCAGTACTTC.

A single count supports this clonotype. J is TRBJ2-5 and V is TRBV29-1; TRBD1 matches 8 bases. This CDR3 comprises 13 residues. Germline V gene lookup returns CDR1 SQVTM and CDR2 ANQGSEA. Trimming removed 4 bases from V and 6 bases from J; junction bases left unmatched: 7. Here the CDR3 DNA reads TGCAGCGTTGGGAGACAGGGGAGAAAGACCCAGTACTTC. It is translated as CSVGRQGRKTQYF.

V usage is TRBV7-9 and J usage is TRBJ1-2; 8 positions match TRBD1. With 5 bases clipped from V and 4 bases from J, the junction kept 9 bases outside the gene matches. CDR3 length: 15 amino acids. Germline CDR1 and CDR2: SEHNR and FQNEAQ (reference sequence). The CDR3, as DNA: TGTGCCAGCAGCCAAGATGGACAGGGTTCCTATGGCTACACCTTC. Amino acid sequence: CASSQDGQGSYGYTF.

The rearrangement links TRBV20-1 to TRBJ2-5, with 7 bases fitting TRBD1. Germline assignment: CDR1 DFQATT and CDR2 SNEGSKA (reference sequence). The CDR3 spans 14 residues. Losses at the gene ends were 5 bases for V and 0 bases for J; bases not matched to a gene: 6. The CDR3 sequence is CSAPSGGNQETQYF. The DNA of the CDR3 is TGCAGTGCTCCCTCAGGGGGAAACCAAGAGACCCAGTACTTC.

This clonotype has a count of ten or more. The gene calls are TRBV24-1 and TRBJ1-3; no clear D. Trimming removed 7 bases at V and 3 bases at J, with 6 bases between. The CDR3 totals 12 residues. Germline-derived CDR1 and CDR2 are KGHDR and SFDVKD. CDR3 DNA: TGTGCCACCAGAATTGTTGGAAACACCATATATTTT. Its protein is CATRIVGNTIYF.

This sequence joins TRBV5-8 and TRBJ1-5; D perhaps matches TRBD1 (5 bases). Trimming removed 4 bases from V and 7 bases from J, with 15 bases in between. CDR1 is SGHTS, CDR2 YDEGEE, per germline. The CDR3 extends over 14 amino acids. CDR3 bases: TGTGCCAGCAGCCCAAGGGGCAGTGGACAGCCCCAGCATTTT. Residues: CASSPRGSGQPQHF.

This chain uses TRBV11-1 with TRBJ1-4; D is possibly TRBD1 (6 bases). This CDR3 is built from 14 residues. V lost 5 bases, J lost 8 bases, and 15 bases lay in between. The germline gives CDR1 SGHAT, CDR2 FQDESV (reference sequence). CDR3 in amino acids: CASSVRTEIEKLFF. As DNA, the CDR3 is TGTGCCAGCAGCGTTAGGACAGAGATCGAAAAACTGTTTTTT.

A word on this clonotype: The CDR3 ends on some other residue instead of the conserved phenylalanine or tryptophan, so this is likely a read error. The DNA is omitted, as the CDR3 cannot be located on it reliably, and the CDR3 follows TCRdb's listing. J is TRBJ2-7 and V is TRBV20-1; no check of the table's D call, TRBD2, against the DNA was made. The V gene's germline CDR1 is DFQATT and CDR2 SNEGSKA (reference sequence). The CDR3 spans 10 residues, counting both ends. CDR3 protein: CSARWVGRDY.

The V call is TRBV6-1, the J call TRBJ2-5, with D perhaps matching TRBD1 (6 bases). This CDR3 comprises 14 residues. Per germline, CDR1 MNHNS and CDR2 SASEGT. Trimming shortened V by 5 bases and J by 6 bases, and 16 bases separated the two germline ends. As DNA, the CDR3 is TGTGCCAGCAGTTTCTCCTACAGGGTACAGACCCAGTACTTC. This encodes CASSFSYRVQTQYF.

This clonotype was recorded many times. The V gene is TRBV10-3, the J gene TRBJ2-7, with no clear D. From germline, CDR1 is ENHRY and CDR2 SYGVKD. The CDR3 runs to 12 residues. V lost 0 bases to trimming and J lost 12 bases, with 12 bases between them. The CDR3 DNA is TGTGCCATCAGTGAGTCGGGTCTGGGATCGTACTTC. This sequence encodes CAISESGLGSYF.

V usage is TRBV12-3 or TRBV12-4 and J usage is TRBJ2-7, with 8 positions matching TRBD2. The CDR3 loop spans 14 amino acids. Trimming cost V 1 base and J 4 bases; bases outside gene matches: 3. The CDR3 loop is CASSLGRGEYEQYF. CDR3 sequence (DNA): TGTGCCAGCAGTTTAGGGCGGGGGGAGTACGAGCAGTACTTC.

The CDR3 sequence: CASSGQGVGTQYF. DNA of the CDR3: TGTGCCAGTTCGGGACAGGGCGTCGGGACCCAGTACTTC. The genes are TRBV7-2 and TRBJ2-5; 9 bases align to TRBD1. Germline trimming cut 9 bases from V and 7 bases from J; bases unmatched to any gene: 9. Germline loops: CDR1 SGHTA, CDR2 FQGNSA. CDR3 size: 13 residues.

Comment on this clonotype: This may arise from a read error, as a much more abundant clone is one base away. The V call is TRBV10-3, the J call TRBJ1-1, with D hard to call. Trimming pared 10 bases from V and 0 bases from J, leaving 12 bases between. The CDR3 consists of 13 residues. Germline values: CDR1 ENHRY, CDR2 SYGVKD. CDR3 in DNA: TGTGCCACCGAGAGGGTCATGAACACTGAAGCTTTCTTT. This codes for CATERVMNTEAFF.

The chain is built from TRBV6-4 and TRBJ2-6; no reliable D call. The CDR3 consists of 8 residues. V lost 2 bases and J 18 bases, leaving 2 bases between the germline ends. CDR1 MRHNA and CDR2 SNTAGT come from the germline V gene. Written as DNA, the CDR3 is TGTGCCAGCAGTGACCGGACTTTC. Translation gives CASSDRTF.

This clonotype was seen a handful of times. V gene TRBV12-3 or TRBV12-4 combines with J gene TRBJ2-7; 9 positions match TRBD1. The CDR3 extends over 15 amino acids. Trimming cost V 5 bases and J 0 bases; bases outside gene matches: 5. CDR3 protein: CASSGDRERSYEQYF. In DNA form, the CDR3 reads TGTGCCAGCAGTGGGGACAGGGAGCGCTCCTACGAGCAGTACTTC.

This clonotype was seen only a few times. The genes are TRBV7-2 and TRBJ1-5; D remains unclear. V lost 5 bases, J lost 5 bases, and 19 bases lay in between. CDR1 is SGHTA and CDR2 is FQGNSA in the germline V gene. This CDR3 is 16 amino acids long. For the CDR3, the DNA is TGTGCCAGCAGCCTATTGCCTAGGGTGGGCTATCAGCCCCAGCATTTT. It yields the protein CASSLLPRVGYQPQHF.

The chain links TRBV2 to TRBJ1-5; D not resolved. V was cut by 1 base and J by 0 bases, with 10 bases left in between. CDR3 size: 16 residues. Per the germline V gene, CDR1 is SNHLY and CDR2 is FYNNEI. The CDR3, as DNA: TGTGCCAGCAGTGAAGTGGGGTGTTATAGCAATCAGCCCCAGCATTTT. Translated: CASSEVGCYSNQPQHF. Filled out from reference TRBV2 and TRBJ1-5, the complete variable domain reads EPEVTQTPSHQVTQMGQEVILRCVPISNHLYFYWYRQILGQKVEFLVSFYNNEISEKSEIFDDQFSVERPDGSNFTLKIRSTKLEDSAMYFCASSEVGCYSNQPQHFGDGTRLSIL.